The clone carrying this TCR beta chain was detected ten times or more. Its antigen is unknown. Each CDR3 protein is one row after TCRdb ran MiXCR on the 5' RACE reads. The data hold about 21,000 distinct CDR3 sequences, with about 4.7% observed a single time. Losses at the gene ends were 5 bases for V and 5 bases for J; bases not matched to a gene: 8. Germline V gene lookup returns CDR1 LGHDT and CDR2 YNNKEL (reference sequence). The CDR3 is made up of 16 amino acids. The sample originates from a study of spatial heterogeneity in lung cancer. Study-wide results and caveats: Ubiquitous expanded tumor TCRs appeared in blood more at resection than follow-up.

Time point specified: sample taken at primary tumor resection. The input material, whole RNA from tumor, nontumor lung or frozen PBMC, was sequenced unsorted. The donors comprised approximately 75 untreated early-stage non-small cell lung cancer patients. This TCR came from a male donor with early-stage non-small cell lung cancer. The genes are TRBV3-1 and TRBJ2-3; 12 bases line up with TRBD2. The sequenced sample was PBMCs, obtained at surgery. The CDR3 bases are TGTGCCAGCAGCTTTAAACCGGGACTAGCGGGAGATACGCAGTATTTT. Protein: CASSFKPGLAGDTQYF.